The 5 T cell receptor beta chains below were found in one sample sequenced in a study of OX40 agonist ivuxolimab in advanced cancers. Sequenced by immunoSEQ multiplex PCR; TCRdb stores in-frame clones only, minus some. This table has 20,000 to 25,000 clones, 75% to 85% appearing once. The source material was CD4+ or CD8+ T cells sorted from blood, sampled in a trial of the OX40 agonist ivuxolimab. These receptors were collected from an adult with an advanced solid tumor such as melanoma, head and neck, liver or kidney cancer.

The chain joins TRBV19 to TRBJ1-2; TRBD1 matches 9 bases. CDR3 size: 13 residues. The germline gives CDR1 LNHDA, CDR2 SQIVND (reference sequence). V trimming: 6 bases; J trimming: 2 bases; junction bases outside the gene matches: 1. CDR3 sequence: CASRGQGNYGYTF. The CDR3 DNA reads as TGTGCCAGTAGGGGACAGGGCAACTATGGCTACACCTTC.

The J gene is TRBJ1-5, the V gene TRBV19; 11 bases fit TRBD1. Germline CDR1 is LNHDA and CDR2 is SQIVND (reference sequence). CDR3 length: 16 amino acids. V lost 6 bases and J lost 7; bases outside the gene matches: 11. The CDR3 reads CASRTTGTGGGQPQHF. The CDR3 DNA is TGTGCCAGTAGAACGACCGGGACAGGGGGGGGCCAGCCCCAGCATTTT.

The V and J genes are TRBV5-1 and TRBJ2-5, with D perhaps TRBD1 (5 bases). Germline V gives CDR1 SGHRS, CDR2 YFSETQ. Trimming removed 5 bases at V and 2 bases at J, with 13 bases between. This CDR3 has 14 residues. The CDR3 nucleotides are TGCGCCAGCAGAGGGGCGAGCAGACAAGAGACCCAGTACTTC. As protein: CASRGASRQETQYF.

This clone was seen more than once but under ten times. The CDR3 DNA is TGTGCCAGCAGCCCGTCCGGATCAGGGGGCCCTTACGAGCAGTACTTC. It is translated as CASSPSGSGGPYEQYF. The chain links TRBV7-2 to TRBJ2-7, with 8 positions matching TRBD1. V was clipped by 5 bases and J by 4 bases; unmatched bases: 13. The CDR3 is 16 residues long. Per the germline V gene, CDR1 is SGHTA and CDR2 is FQGNSA.

This rearrangement joins TRBV5-1 to TRBJ2-7, with 8 bases that match TRBD1. Unmatched junction bases numbered 6, after V lost 1 base and J lost 3 bases. Per germline, CDR1 SGHRS and CDR2 YFSETQ. The CDR3 consists of 15 residues. CDR3 sequence reads: CASSLTTGARYEQYF. The CDR3 DNA sequence: TGCGCCAGCAGCTTGACGACAGGGGCCCGCTACGAGCAGTACTTC.